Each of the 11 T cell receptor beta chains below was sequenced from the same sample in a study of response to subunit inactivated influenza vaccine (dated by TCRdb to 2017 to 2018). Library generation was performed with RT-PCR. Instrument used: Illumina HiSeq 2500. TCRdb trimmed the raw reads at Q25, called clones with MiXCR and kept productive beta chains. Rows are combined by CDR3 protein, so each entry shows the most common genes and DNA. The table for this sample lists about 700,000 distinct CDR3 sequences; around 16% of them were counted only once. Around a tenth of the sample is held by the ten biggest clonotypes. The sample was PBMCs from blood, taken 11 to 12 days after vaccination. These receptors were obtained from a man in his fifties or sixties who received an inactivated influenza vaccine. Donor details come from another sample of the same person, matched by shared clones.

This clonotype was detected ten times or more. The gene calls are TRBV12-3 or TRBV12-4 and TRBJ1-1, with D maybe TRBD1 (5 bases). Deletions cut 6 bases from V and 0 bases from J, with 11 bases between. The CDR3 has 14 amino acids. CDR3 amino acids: CASSLTDMNTEAFF. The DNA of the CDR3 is TGTGCCAGCAGCCTGACAGACATGAACACTGAAGCTTTCTTT.

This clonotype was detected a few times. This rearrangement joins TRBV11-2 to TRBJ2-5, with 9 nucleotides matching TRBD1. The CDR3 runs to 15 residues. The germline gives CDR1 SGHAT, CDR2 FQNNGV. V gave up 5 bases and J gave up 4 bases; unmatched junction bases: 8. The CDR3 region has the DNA TGTGCCAGCAGCCCTCACCCGGGACAGGGAGAGACCCAGTACTTC. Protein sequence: CASSPHPGQGETQYF.

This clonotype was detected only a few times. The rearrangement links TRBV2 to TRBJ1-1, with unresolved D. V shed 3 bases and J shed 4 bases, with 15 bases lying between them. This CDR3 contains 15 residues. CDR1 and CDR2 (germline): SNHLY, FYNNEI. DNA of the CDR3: TGTGCCAGCAGTGATATGACATATGAGGCCACTGAAGCTTTCTTT. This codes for CASSDMTYEATEAFF.

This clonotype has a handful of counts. The CDR3 DNA is TGTGCCAGCAGCTTATACGGGGCCTCGGCCAACGTCCTGACTTTC. Amino acid sequence: CASSLYGASANVLTF. The gene calls are TRBV7-8 and TRBJ2-6, with D perhaps being TRBD1 or TRBD2 (5 bases each). Deletions cut 2 bases from V and 6 bases from J, with 11 bases between. The CDR3 is 15 residues long. CDR1 and CDR2 from the germline V gene are SGHVS and FQNEAQ.

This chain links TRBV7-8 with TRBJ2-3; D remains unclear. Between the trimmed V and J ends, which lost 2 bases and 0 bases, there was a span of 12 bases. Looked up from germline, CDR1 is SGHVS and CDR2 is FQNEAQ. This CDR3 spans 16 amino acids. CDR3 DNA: TGTGCCAGCAGCTTAAGGGCAGGTACTAGCACAGATACGCAGTATTTT. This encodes CASSLRAGTSTDTQYF.

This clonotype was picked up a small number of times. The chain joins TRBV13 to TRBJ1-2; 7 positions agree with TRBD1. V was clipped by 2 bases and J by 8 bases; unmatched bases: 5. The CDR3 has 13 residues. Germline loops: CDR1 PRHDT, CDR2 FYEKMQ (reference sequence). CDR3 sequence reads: CASSLRTGEGYTF. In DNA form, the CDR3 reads TGTGCCAGCAGCTTACGCACAGGGGAGGGCTACACCTTC.

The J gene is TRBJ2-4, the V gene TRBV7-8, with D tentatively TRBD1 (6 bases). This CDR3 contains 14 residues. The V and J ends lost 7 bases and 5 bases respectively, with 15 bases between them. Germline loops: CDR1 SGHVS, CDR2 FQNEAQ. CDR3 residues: CASKGRGGENIQYF. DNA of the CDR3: TGTGCCAGCAAGGGCAGGGGTGGCGAAAACATTCAGTACTTC.

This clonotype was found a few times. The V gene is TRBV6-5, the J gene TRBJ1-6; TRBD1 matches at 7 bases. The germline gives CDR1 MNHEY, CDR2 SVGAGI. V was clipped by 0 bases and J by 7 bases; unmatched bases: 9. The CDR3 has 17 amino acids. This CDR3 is CASSYSLTGPLNSPLHF. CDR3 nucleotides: TGTGCCAGCAGTTACTCTTTGACAGGGCCATTGAATTCACCCCTCCACTTT.

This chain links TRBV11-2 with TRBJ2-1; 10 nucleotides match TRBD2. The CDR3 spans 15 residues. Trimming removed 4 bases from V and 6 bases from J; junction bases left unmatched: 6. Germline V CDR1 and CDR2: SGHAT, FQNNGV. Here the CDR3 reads CASSYLAGESNEQFF. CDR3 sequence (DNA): TGTGCCAGCAGCTATCTAGCGGGAGAAAGCAATGAGCAGTTCTTC.

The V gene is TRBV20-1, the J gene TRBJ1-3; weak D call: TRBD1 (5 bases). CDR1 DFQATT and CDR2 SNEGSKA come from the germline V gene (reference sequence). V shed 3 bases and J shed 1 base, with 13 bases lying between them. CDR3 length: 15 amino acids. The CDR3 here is CSARGDGESGNTIYF. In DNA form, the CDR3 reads TGCAGTGCTAGGGGGGACGGCGAGTCTGGAAACACCATATATTTT.

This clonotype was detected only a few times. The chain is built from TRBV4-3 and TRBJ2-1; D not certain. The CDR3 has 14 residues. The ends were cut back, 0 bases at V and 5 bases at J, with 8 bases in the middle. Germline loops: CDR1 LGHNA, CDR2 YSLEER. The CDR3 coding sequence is TGCGCCAGCAGCCAAGAAATCTGGGACAATGAGCAGTTCTTC. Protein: CASSQEIWDNEQFF.